What follows are 29 T cell receptor beta chains derived from one specimen sequenced in a study of cytomegalovirus exposure and HLA in healthy donors. PCR involved 60 Vbeta and 13 Jbeta primers. Produced via immunoSEQ multiplex PCR; TCRdb's table is partial and in-frame only. Among about 82,000 clones listed, 10% were seen once. The sample was PBMCs. The receptors come from a man between 60 and 75 years old in good health and CMV-seropositive.

This clone showed up just a few times. The chain combines TRBV18 with TRBJ2-2; 7 bases are shared with TRBD1. Unmatched junction bases numbered 5, after V lost 4 bases and J lost 3 bases. From germline, CDR1 is KGHSH and CDR2 LQKENI. CDR3 length: 15 residues. CDR3 amino acids: CASSQRQGDTGELFF. For the CDR3, the DNA is TGTGCCAGCTCACAGAGACAGGGAGACACCGGGGAGCTGTTTTTT.

This clone was counted only a few times. The chain employs TRBV28 and TRBJ1-2; the match to TRBD1 covers 7 bases. Germline values: CDR1 MDHEN, CDR2 SYDVKM. The CDR3 consists of 14 residues. V was pared by 4 bases and J by 2 bases, with 4 bases of the junction left unmatched. The CDR3 protein is CASSWDRDNYGYTF. CDR3 nucleotide sequence: TGTGCCAGCAGTTGGGACAGAGACAACTATGGCTACACCTTC.

This clone was seen more than once but under ten times. V and J are TRBV30 and TRBJ2-3, with TRBD2 identical over 7 bases. The germline V gene has CDR1 GTSNPN and CDR2 SVGIG (reference sequence). The CDR3 sequence is 14 residues long. The trim removed 4 bases at V and 0 bases at J, leaving 4 bases unmatched. The CDR3 nucleotides read TGTGCCTGGAACCTAGCGGCTAGCACAGATACGCAGTATTTT. Translated: CAWNLAASTDTQYF.

The V and J genes are TRBV23-1 and TRBJ2-5, with 8 bases matching TRBD1. TRBV23-1 belongs to the ORF category, with a function that is uncertain. This CDR3 spans 15 amino acids. The junction had 4 bases not matched to a gene; V was cut back by 0 bases and J by 4 bases. The CDR3 sequence is CASSQSPRGPETQYF. In nucleotides, the CDR3 is TGCGCCAGCAGTCAATCGCCCAGGGGGCCAGAGACCCAGTACTTC.

V is TRBV6-5 and J is TRBJ2-1, with D possibly TRBD2 on 6 matching bases. Trimming took 5 bases from V and 10 from J, leaving 12 bases between them. The CDR3 length is 12 residues. Germline V gene data show CDR1 as MNHEY and CDR2 as SVGAGI. CDR3 coding DNA: TGTGCCAGCAGTACTCCGGGGGAGGAGCAGTTCTTC. Its protein is CASSTPGEEQFF.

The gene calls are TRBV9 and TRBJ2-5; TRBD2 is a possible D gene (5 bases). V gave up 3 bases and J gave up 5 bases, with 14 bases separating them. The length of the CDR3 is 14 residues. Germline V gives CDR1 SGDLS, CDR2 YYNGEE. This CDR3 is CASSGRTREETQYF. DNA for the CDR3: TGTGCCAGCAGCGGGAGGACGAGGGAGGAGACCCAGTACTTC.

V usage is TRBV6-5 and J usage is TRBJ1-3, with 8 positions matching TRBD1. This CDR3 spans 16 amino acids. The germline CDR1 and CDR2 sequences are MNHEY and SVGAGI. The V segment lost 4 bases and the J segment 0 bases; nucleotides outside the gene matches: 5. In DNA, the CDR3 is TGTGCCAGCAGTTCCGGGACAGGATACTCTGGAAACACCATATATTTT. It specifies CASSSGTGYSGNTIYF.

This clone was seen a handful of times. V and J are TRBV6-5 and TRBJ1-5; weak D call: TRBD1 (5 bases). V lost 4 bases to trimming and J lost 4 bases, with 8 bases between them. The CDR3 runs to 13 residues. CDR1 is MNHEY and CDR2 is SVGAGI in the germline V gene. This CDR3 is CASSSDRNQPQHF. In DNA, the CDR3 is TGTGCCAGCAGTTCCGACAGAAATCAGCCCCAGCATTTT.

This clone has only a few counts. The genes are TRBV10-1 and TRBJ2-1, with D perhaps matching TRBD2 (6 bases). The V gene's germline CDR1 is WNHNN and CDR2 SYGVQD (reference sequence). The CDR3 spans 16 residues. Trimming took off 3 bases at V and 7 bases at J, with 19 bases between the two ends. CDR3 sequence: CASSDRRELIGNEQFF. CDR3 nucleotides: TGCGCCAGCAGTGATAGGAGGGAACTCATTGGGAATGAGCAGTTCTTC.

In regard to this clone: Other DNA sequences within the sample encode an identical CDR3. This CDR3 reads CASSIPGRTDTQYF. Written as DNA, the CDR3 is TGTGCCAGTAGTATCCCAGGGCGGACAGATACGCAGTATTTT. The rearrangement links TRBV19 to TRBJ2-3; tentative D call: TRBD1 (5 bases). Germline values: CDR1 LNHDA, CDR2 SQIVND (reference sequence). The V and J ends lost 3 bases and 3 bases respectively, with 10 bases between them. This CDR3 comprises 14 residues.

This clone was found a few times. The genes are TRBV5-6 and TRBJ2-1; 10 positions agree with TRBD1. This CDR3 has 14 amino acids. Germline V lookup: CDR1 SGHDT, CDR2 YYEEEE. Trimming removed 4 bases from V and 10 bases from J; junction bases left unmatched: 8. CDR3 nucleotide sequence: TGTGCCAGCAGCGACGGGACAGGGGTCCGAGAGCAGTTCTTC. Translation: CASSDGTGVREQFF.

This clone was picked up a small number of times. The chain uses TRBV19 and TRBJ2-1; a possible D gene is TRBD2 (6 bases). From germline, CDR1 is LNHDA and CDR2 SQIVND (reference sequence). The CDR3 spans 15 residues. The V and J ends lost 3 bases and 7 bases respectively, with 16 bases between them. Here the CDR3 reads CASSIPRGRANEQFF. As DNA, the CDR3 is TGTGCCAGTAGTATCCCCCGGGGGAGAGCAAATGAGCAGTTCTTC.

This clone has just a few counts. V is TRBV4-1 and J is TRBJ1-4, with D possibly being TRBD1 (5 bases). The CDR3 extends over 16 amino acids. The V end was cut by 3 bases, the J end by 4 bases, with 15 bases between. Germline V CDR1 and CDR2: MGHRA, YSYEKL. CDR3: CASSQGGTALNEKLFF. The CDR3 DNA reads as TGCGCCAGCAGCCAGGGGGGAACAGCTCTTAATGAAAAACTGTTTTTT.

This clone was seen a handful of times. The CDR3 protein is CAISEPTRSYEQYF. In DNA form, the CDR3 reads TGTGCCATCAGCGAACCGACACGAAGCTACGAGCAGTACTTC. The chain employs TRBV10-3 and TRBJ2-7; D call uncertain. Trimming left V 6 bases short and J 3 bases short, with 15 bases between. The CDR3 consists of 14 residues. Germline CDR1 reads ENHRY; CDR2 reads SYGVKD.

The table lists this clone with a few counts. The rearrangement uses TRBV15 and TRBJ2-5, with D possibly matching TRBD1 (6 bases). The CDR3 is made up of 16 amino acids. V was shortened by 4 bases and J by 2 bases, with 17 bases between the two germline ends. The germline gives CDR1 LNHNV, CDR2 YYDKDF (reference sequence). DNA for the CDR3: TGTGCCACCAGCAACAACAGGGCCTTAGGGCAAGAGACCCAGTACTTC. Protein: CATSNNRALGQETQYF.

This clone was detected only a few times. The chain has TRBV2 and TRBJ2-3; 10 bases align to TRBD1. The CDR3 is 15 amino acids. The V gene's germline CDR1 is SNHLY and CDR2 FYNNEI. Losses at the gene ends were 5 bases for V and 6 bases for J; bases not matched to a gene: 8. CDR3 sequence reads: CASSRLGQGTDTQYF. The CDR3 DNA is TGTGCCAGCAGTCGCCTGGGACAGGGGACGGATACGCAGTATTTT.

The rearrangement links TRBV7-3 to TRBJ2-2; D gene unclear. V dropped 5 bases and J dropped 2 bases, with 6 bases sitting between them. Germline V gene lookup returns CDR1 SGHTA and CDR2 FQGTGA. The CDR3 runs to 13 residues. The DNA for the CDR3 is TGTGCCAGCAGCCCAGGAAACACCGGGGAGCTGTTTTTT. It codes for CASSPGNTGELFF.

The chain uses TRBV29-1 and TRBJ1-2; no firm D call. Trimming stripped 4 bases from V and 0 bases from J, with 3 bases between. The CDR3 is made up of 11 amino acids. CDR1 and CDR2 (germline): SQVTM, ANQGSEA. CDR3 protein: CSVAANYGYTF. The CDR3 DNA reads TGCAGCGTTGCCGCTAACTATGGCTACACCTTC.

The gene calls are TRBV5-6 and TRBJ2-7; a possible D gene is TRBD2 (6 bases). Looked up from germline, CDR1 is SGHDT and CDR2 is YYEEEE. Trimming stripped 3 bases from V and 0 bases from J, with 16 bases between. There are 16 residues in the CDR3. CDR3 sequence reads: CASSSLQDGSSYEQYF. CDR3 in DNA: TGTGCCAGCAGCTCACTCCAGGACGGGAGCTCCTACGAGCAGTACTTC.

This clone was recorded a few times. This chain uses TRBV7-3 with TRBJ2-3; D not resolved. V shed 5 bases and J shed 1 base, with 10 bases lying between them. The CDR3 has 14 amino acids. Germline CDR1 SGHTA, CDR2 FQGTGA. The CDR3 nucleotides are TGTGCCAGCAGCCCAGGCTCGGGCACAGATACGCAGTATTTT. Translation gives CASSPGSGTDTQYF. The whole variable domain, remainder taken from reference TRBV7-3 and TRBJ2-3, is GAGVSQTPSNKVTEKGKYVELRCDPISGHTALYWYRQSLGQGPEFLIYFQGTGAADDSGLPNDRFFAVRPEGSVSTLKIQRTERGDSAVYLCASSPGSGTDTQYFGPGTRLTVL.

V is TRBV6-6 and J is TRBJ1-5, with TRBD1 matching 9 bases. V was clipped by 5 bases and J by 7 bases; unmatched bases: 6. The germline V gene has CDR1 MNHNY and CDR2 SVGAGI (reference sequence). CDR3 length: 14 residues. The DNA for the CDR3 is TGTGCCAGCAGTGCCACAGGGGGCGAGCAGCCCCAGCATTTT. This gives the protein CASSATGGEQPQHF.

A few counts support this clone. The chain links TRBV5-4 to TRBJ1-4, with 8 bases fitting TRBD1. V dropped 4 bases and J dropped 0; count of bases not matched to a gene: 5. CDR1 is SGHNT and CDR2 is YYREEE in the germline V gene (reference sequence). This CDR3 has 16 residues. Here the CDR3 reads CASSRTGTTTNEKLFF. DNA of the CDR3: TGTGCCAGCAGCCGGACAGGGACTACAACTAATGAAAAACTGTTTTTT.

The chain carries TRBV9 and TRBJ2-3, with D maybe TRBD1 (6 bases). The CDR3 is 17 residues long. Germline CDR1 SGDLS, CDR2 YYNGEE. V was cut by 0 bases and J by 0 bases, with 14 bases left in between. CDR3: CASSVGGRQVSTDTQYF. CDR3 DNA: TGTGCCAGCAGCGTAGGAGGTCGACAGGTTAGCACAGATACGCAGTATTTT.

This clone has just a few counts. J is TRBJ2-1 and V is TRBV2, with TRBD2 matching over 12 bases. J lost 2 bases, V lost 6 bases, and 2 bases had no gene match. Germline assignment: CDR1 SNHLY and CDR2 FYNNEI. This CDR3 is 15 amino acids long. The CDR3 spells CASRASGGAYNEQFF. CDR3 coding DNA: TGTGCCAGCAGGGCTAGCGGGGGGGCCTACAATGAGCAGTTCTTC.

This clone was observed a handful of times. The V and J genes are TRBV7-9 and TRBJ2-7, with 7 positions matching TRBD1. Germline V gene lookup returns CDR1 SEHNR and CDR2 FQNEAQ (reference sequence). The CDR3 extends over 15 amino acids. J gave up 4 bases and V 5 bases, and 11 bases lay outside the gene matches. DNA for the CDR3: TGTGCCAGCAGCCTCGAAGGGGGCAAAAATTACGAGCAGTACGTC. This gives the protein CASSLEGGKNYEQYV.

This chain joins TRBV7-9 and TRBJ1-5; maybe TRBD1 (6 bases). V lost 8 bases to trimming and J lost 3 bases, with 8 bases between them. From germline, CDR1 is SEHNR and CDR2 FQNEAQ (reference sequence). This CDR3 contains 12 residues. This CDR3 is CASGQNNQPQHF. The CDR3 DNA follows: TGTGCCAGCGGACAGAACAATCAGCCCCAGCATTTT. Complete variable domain (other parts from reference TRBV7-9 and TRBJ1-5): DTGVSQNPRHKITKRGQNVTFRCDPISEHNRLYWYRQTLGQGPEFLTYFQNEAQLEKSRLLSDRFSAERPKGSFSTLEIQRTEQGDSAMYLCASGQNNQPQHFGDGTRLSIL.

The DNA of the CDR3 is TGCAGCGCTCGGACAGGGAGGGACACTGAAGCTTTCTTT. Protein product: CSARTGRDTEAFF. This chain uses TRBV29-1 with TRBJ1-1, with 8 bases lining up with TRBD1. CDR1 and CDR2 (germline): SQVTM, ANQGSEA. The CDR3 is 13 amino acids. Unmatched junction bases numbered 7, after V lost 7 bases and J lost 3 bases.

The chain carries TRBV27 and TRBJ1-5; a possible D gene is TRBD1 (6 bases). CDR1 is MNHEY and CDR2 is SMNVEV in the germline V gene (reference sequence). CDR3 length equals 16 residues. V was cut by 5 bases and J by 0 bases, with 14 bases left in between. This chain's CDR3 is CASSPQQGHSNQPQHF. The CDR3 bases are TGTGCCAGCAGTCCGCAACAGGGACATAGCAATCAGCCCCAGCATTTT.

This clone was seen only a few times. This sequence joins TRBV6-1 and TRBJ2-7; D remains ambiguous. Germline V lookup: CDR1 MNHNS, CDR2 SASEGT. This CDR3 is 13 amino acids long. V was clipped by 7 bases and J by 2 bases, with 12 bases between them. The CDR3 protein is CASTPAETYEQYV. Written as DNA, the CDR3 is TGTGCCAGCACCCCGGCGGAAACCTACGAGCAGTACGTC.